Each of the 17 T cell receptor beta chains below was sequenced from the same sample in a study of blood T cell repertoires in COVID-19. Produced via immunoSEQ multiplex PCR; TCRdb's table is partial and in-frame only. Here the sample spans 150,000 or so clones, approximately 90% being singletons. The specimen was PBMCs or T cells enriched from blood (not recorded which). The receptors shown here come from a woman between 50 and 59 years old who had recovered from COVID-19.

This sequence joins TRBV28 and TRBJ1-3; D is ambiguous. V lost 5 bases, J lost 4 bases, and 6 bases lay in between. This CDR3 contains 12 residues. The germline V gene has CDR1 MDHEN and CDR2 SYDVKM. The CDR3 nucleotides are TGTGCCAGCAGTACTAGCGGAAACACCATATATTTT. It is translated as CASSTSGNTIYF.

The V and J genes are TRBV29-1 and TRBJ2-7, with 9 positions matching TRBD1. The germline V gene has CDR1 SQVTM and CDR2 ANQGSEA. J was trimmed by 5 bases and V by 3 bases; bases with no gene match: 2. The CDR3 consists of 12 residues. The CDR3 spells CSVDGQGNEQYF. The CDR3 coding sequence is TGCAGCGTTGACGGACAGGGGAACGAGCAGTACTTC.

This clone was detected only once. The V call is TRBV7-2, the J call TRBJ1-2; the match to TRBD1 covers 8 bases. This CDR3 region has 15 residues. With 8 bases clipped from V and 1 base from J, the junction kept 9 bases outside the gene matches. Germline V lookup: CDR1 SGHTA, CDR2 FQGNSA. The chain's CDR3 is CASRGTGRLNYGYTF. In nucleotides, the CDR3 is TGTGCCAGCCGGGGGACAGGAAGACTTAACTATGGCTACACCTTC.

This rearrangement joins TRBV2 to TRBJ2-7; 11 nucleotides line up with TRBD2. V lost 4 bases, J lost 2 bases, and 4 bases stayed unmatched. From germline, CDR1 is SNHLY and CDR2 FYNNEI. The CDR3 runs 15 residues. The CDR3: CASSAGTSGPYEQYF. The CDR3 DNA reads TGTGCCAGCAGTGCCGGGACTAGCGGCCCCTACGAGCAGTACTTC.

V and J are TRBV19 and TRBJ1-1; D gene unclear. V dropped 7 bases and J dropped 1 base, with 19 bases sitting between them. The germline V gene has CDR1 LNHDA and CDR2 SQIVND (reference sequence). This CDR3 region has 16 residues. The DNA of the CDR3 is TGTGCCAGTATAGATTATAAGGGCGGGCAGAACACTGAAGCTTTCTTT. As protein: CASIDYKGGQNTEAFF.

This clone showed up just a few times. The chain joins TRBV7-2 to TRBJ2-1; D remains unclear. Trimming took 5 bases from V and 0 from J, leaving 11 bases between them. Germline V gene lookup returns CDR1 SGHTA and CDR2 FQGNSA. This CDR3 comprises 15 residues. This chain's CDR3 is CASSPIKSSYNEQFF. The CDR3, as DNA: TGTGCCAGCAGCCCGATAAAGAGCTCCTACAATGAGCAGTTCTTC.

The chain joins TRBV27 to TRBJ2-7, with D perhaps matching TRBD2 (7 bases). V lost 6 bases to trimming and J lost 6 bases, with 24 bases between them. The germline V gene has CDR1 MNHEY and CDR2 SMNVEV (reference sequence). This CDR3 is built from 16 residues. The CDR3 coding sequence is TGTGCCAGCAGCCCAATGGGAGGGGGGCTCGGAGGCGAGCAGTACTTC. Translation: CASSPMGGGLGGEQYF.

This clone appeared once. This chain links TRBV6-6 with TRBJ1-3, with TRBD1 matching over 10 bases. This CDR3 is built from 16 residues. V shed 6 bases and J 1 base; nucleotides not matched to a gene: 6. The V gene's germline CDR1 is MNHNY and CDR2 SVGAGI (reference sequence). The CDR3 reads CASSRDRGGSGNTIYF. The CDR3 coding sequence is TGTGCCAGCAGCAGGGACAGGGGAGGTTCTGGAAACACCATATATTTT.

The chain carries TRBV6-1 and TRBJ1-1; D not resolved. The CDR3 extends over 13 amino acids. Trimming cost V 3 bases and J 7 bases, with 12 bases left between them. From germline, CDR1 is MNHNS and CDR2 SASEGT. CDR3 sequence reads: CASSDRPQDEAFF. In nucleotides, the CDR3 is TGTGCCAGCAGTGATCGTCCCCAGGATGAAGCTTTCTTT.

This chain joins TRBV18 and TRBJ1-2, with no clear D. Deletions cut 4 bases from V and 4 bases from J, with 13 bases between. Germline V gene sequence: CDR1 KGHSH, CDR2 LQKENI. This CDR3 is 14 amino acids long. The CDR3 bases are TGTGCCAGCTCACTTCTGACGGAGATCTATGGCTACACCTTC. Amino acid sequence: CASSLLTEIYGYTF.

This sequence joins TRBV6-1 and TRBJ2-3, with 7 bases identical to TRBD2. After removal of 3 bases from V and 3 bases from J, the junction contained 9 bases not matched to a gene. Germline CDR1 is MNHNS and CDR2 is SASEGT. The CDR3 runs 16 residues. Written as DNA, the CDR3 is TGTGCCAGCAGTGATAGACCGGGGGGTCCGACAGATACGCAGTATTTT. Protein product: CASSDRPGGPTDTQYF.

This chain links TRBV12-2 with TRBJ2-1; the table's D call, TRBD2, has no DNA check behind it. TRBV12-2 is flagged as a pseudogene. The length of the CDR3 is 20 residues. CDR3 bases: TGTGCAAGTCGCTTAGCGCACGGACTAGCGGGGGGTACTCCCTACAATGAGCAGTTCTTC. Protein product: CASRLAHGLAGGTPYNEQFF.

The gene calls are TRBV5-4 and TRBJ1-2; no firm D call. The CDR3 contains 14 residues. Germline loops: CDR1 SGHNT, CDR2 YYREEE (reference sequence). V lost 1 base, J lost 3 bases, and 10 bases lay in between. In DNA, the CDR3 is TGTGCCAGCAGCTTGCGCGCGAGTGACTATGGCTACACCTTC. Amino acid sequence: CASSLRASDYGYTF.

On this clone: One junction end does not reproduce the germline sequence, and a read error may be involved. This CDR3 is also generated by other DNA sequences in the sample. The chain has TRBV5-4 and TRBJ1-3; weak D call: TRBD1 (5 bases). This CDR3 comprises 16 residues. Looked up from germline, CDR1 is SGHNT and CDR2 is YYREEE (reference sequence). Here the CDR3 DNA reads TGTGCCAGCAGATTGGGCGGGGGAGAGACTGAAAACACTATATATTTT. Encoded protein: CASRLGGGETENTIYF.

The DNA of the CDR3 is TGTGCCACCAGCAGAGATCGGAGCGGGGGGCTTAAAAACATTCAGTACTTC. It translates to CATSRDRSGGLKNIQYF. The chain joins TRBV15 to TRBJ2-4, with 9 bases identical to TRBD2. The CDR3 has 17 amino acids. CDR1 is LNHNV, CDR2 YYDKDF, per germline (reference sequence). The V segment lost 0 bases and the J segment 4 bases; nucleotides outside the gene matches: 7.

This clone was recorded once. This chain links TRBV4-1 with TRBJ2-4; D unresolved. V lost 3 bases to trimming and J lost 5 bases, with 11 bases between them. Germline V gene data show CDR1 as MGHRA and CDR2 as YSYEKL. The CDR3 length is 14 residues. Here the CDR3 DNA reads TGCGCCAGCAGCCACCCCGGGTCCCAAAACATTCAGTACTTC. Protein sequence: CASSHPGSQNIQYF.

The chain has TRBV7-2 and TRBJ2-5; 12 bases agree with TRBD2. The CDR3 extends over 16 amino acids. Germline loops: CDR1 SGHTA, CDR2 FQGNSA. J was trimmed by 4 bases and V by 6 bases; bases with no gene match: 9. The DNA of the CDR3 is TGTGCCAGCAGGCCCTCTAGCGGGGGGGCCGCAGAGACCCAGTACTTC. Amino acid sequence: CASRPSSGGAAETQYF.